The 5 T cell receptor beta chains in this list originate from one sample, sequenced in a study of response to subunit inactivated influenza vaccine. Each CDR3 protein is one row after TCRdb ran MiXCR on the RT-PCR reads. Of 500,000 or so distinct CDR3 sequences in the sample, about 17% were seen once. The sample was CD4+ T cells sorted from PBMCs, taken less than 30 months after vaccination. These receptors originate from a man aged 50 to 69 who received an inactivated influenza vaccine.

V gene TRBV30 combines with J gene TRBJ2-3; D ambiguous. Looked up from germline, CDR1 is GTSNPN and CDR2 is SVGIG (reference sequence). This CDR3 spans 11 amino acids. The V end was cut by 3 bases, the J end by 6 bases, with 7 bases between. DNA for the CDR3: TGTGCCTGGAGACTGGGGGATACGCAGTATTTT. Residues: CAWRLGDTQYF.

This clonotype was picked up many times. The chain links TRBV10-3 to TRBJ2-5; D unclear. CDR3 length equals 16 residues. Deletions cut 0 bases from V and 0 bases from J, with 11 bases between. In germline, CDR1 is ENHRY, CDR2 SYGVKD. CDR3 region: CAISESLGAYQETQYF. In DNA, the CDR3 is TGTGCCATCAGTGAGTCGTTGGGCGCCTACCAAGAGACCCAGTACTTC.

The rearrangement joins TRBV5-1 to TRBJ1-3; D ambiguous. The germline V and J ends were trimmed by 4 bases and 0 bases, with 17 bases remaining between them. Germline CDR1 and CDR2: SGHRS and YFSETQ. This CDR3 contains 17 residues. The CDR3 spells CASSPGGRITSGNTIYF. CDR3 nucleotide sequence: TGCGCCAGCAGCCCAGGAGGGCGGATCACCTCTGGAAACACCATATATTTT.

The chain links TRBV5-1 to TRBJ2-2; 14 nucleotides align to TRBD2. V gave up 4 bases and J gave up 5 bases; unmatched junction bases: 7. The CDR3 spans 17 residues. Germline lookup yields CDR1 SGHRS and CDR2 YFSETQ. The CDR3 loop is CASSRPGTSGGTGELFF. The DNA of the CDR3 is TGCGCCAGCAGCCGCCCCGGGACTAGCGGGGGAACCGGGGAGCTGTTTTTT. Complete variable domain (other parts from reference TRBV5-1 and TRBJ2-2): KAGVTQTPRYLIKTRGQQVTLSCSPISGHRSVSWYQQTPGQGLQFLFEYFSETQRNKGNFPGRFSGRQFSNSRSEMNVSTLELGDSALYLCASSRPGTSGGTGELFFGEGSRLTVL.

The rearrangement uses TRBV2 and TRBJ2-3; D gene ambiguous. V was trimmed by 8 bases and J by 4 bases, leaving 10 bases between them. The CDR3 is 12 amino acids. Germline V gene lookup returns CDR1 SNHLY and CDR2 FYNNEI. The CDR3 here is CASAPHPDTQYF. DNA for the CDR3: TGTGCCAGCGCTCCCCATCCAGATACGCAGTATTTT.